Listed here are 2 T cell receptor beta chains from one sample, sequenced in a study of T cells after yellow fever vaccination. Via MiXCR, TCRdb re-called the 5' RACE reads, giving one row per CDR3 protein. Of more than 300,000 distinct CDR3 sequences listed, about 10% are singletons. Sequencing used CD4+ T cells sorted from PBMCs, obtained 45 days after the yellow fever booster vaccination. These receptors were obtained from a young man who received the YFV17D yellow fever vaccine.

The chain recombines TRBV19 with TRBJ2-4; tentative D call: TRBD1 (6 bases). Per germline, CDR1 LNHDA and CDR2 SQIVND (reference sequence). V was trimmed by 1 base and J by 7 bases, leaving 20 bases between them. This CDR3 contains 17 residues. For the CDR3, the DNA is TGTGCCAGTAGTATAGGTTCAAACCGGGACAACGGGAACATTCAGTACTTC. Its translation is CASSIGSNRDNGNIQYF.

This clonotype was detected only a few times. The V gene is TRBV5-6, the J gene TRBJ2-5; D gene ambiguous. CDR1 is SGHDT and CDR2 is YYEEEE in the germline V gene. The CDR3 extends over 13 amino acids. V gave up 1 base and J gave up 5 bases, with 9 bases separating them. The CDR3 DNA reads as TGTGCCAGCAGCTTGTACGACCGGGAGACCCAGTACTTC. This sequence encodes CASSLYDRETQYF.